This T cell receptor (beta chain) stems from a study of identifying expanded T cells in peripheral blood. Overall study results and limits: Differentially abundant clones: roughly 1.2 between replicates, approximately 16 at approximately 14 days, 19 to 20 at four.

Note on this clone: Its antigen is undetermined.

The data were produced by immunoSEQ multiplex PCR, yet TCRdb's version contains in-frame clones alone and is incomplete. The table has 50,000 to 65,000 clones, around 90% seen once. CDR3 size: 15 residues. Germline trimming cut 4 bases from V and 2 bases from J; bases unmatched to any gene: 9. Germline-derived CDR1 and CDR2 are SGHNT and YYREEE (reference sequence). During the collection period, no donor immune events like infections were recorded. The rearrangement joins TRBV5-4 to TRBJ2-7, with 7 bases that match TRBD1. The receptor was isolated from a person between 18 and 75 years old in good health. Sequencing was done on a sample of blood. CDR3 sequence (DNA): TGTGCCAGCAGCATAGGGACAGACGAGACCTACGAGCAGTACTTC. This codes for CASSIGTDETYEQYF.